This record covers a single TCR beta chain. One junction end disagrees with the germline gene, perhaps due to a read error. The template was RNA from unsorted bulk tissue. The entry originates in a study of tumor and adjacent non-tumor tissue in lung cancer. A modified ARM-PCR protocol with three rounds of nested PCR amplified TCRbeta. TCRdb re-analysed the multiplex PCR reads in MiXCR, keeping a single row per CDR3 protein. The sample carries around 70,000 distinct CDR3 sequences, about three fifths recorded once. CDR1 MNHEY and CDR2 SVGAGI come from the germline V gene. CDR3 length: 13 amino acids. The V gene is TRBV6-5, the J gene TRBJ1-1, with D maybe TRBD1 (6 bases). The receptor's source is a man aged 50 or older with non-small cell lung cancer. The sequencing sample was made of lung tumor tissue. The CDR3 sequence: CVSGRQEGTEAFF. CDR3 coding DNA: TGTGTCAGCGGCCGACAGGAAGGCACTGAAGCTTTCTTT.